The entry below gives a single T cell receptor (beta chain) sequence along with its context. The CDR3 contains 16 residues. V was pared by 3 bases and J by 2 bases, with 15 bases between. The germline V gene has CDR1 SGHRS and CDR2 YFSETQ. This sample is drawn from a study of shared clonotypes between healthy human individuals. Sequencing used immunoSEQ multiplex PCR; TCRdb keeps in-frame clones, though not all of them. The sample has about 1 million clones; roughly 80% are singletons. Donors were healthy HIV-negative adults without recently reported acute infections or vaccinations. The chain links TRBV5-1 to TRBJ1-3, with a possible D match to TRBD1 (6 bases). The specimen was memory CD4+ T cells sorted from blood. Subset denoted: CD45RA-negative fraction. This TCR was sampled from a man aged 18 to 29 in good health. CDR3 loop: CASSSRDISAGNTIYF. The CDR3 DNA sequence: TGCGCCAGCAGCTCCCGGGACATCTCGGCTGGAAACACCATATATTTT.